Reported below is one T cell receptor (beta chain). This record belongs to a study of blood T cell repertoires in COVID-19. On the study more broadly: The United States, Italy and Spain provided the acute and convalescent COVID-19 samples. The cDNA or gDNA used as material had been derived from T cells, B-cell-depleted T cells, or PBMCs.

In the study's own analysis: Amplification from reference gene primers served as the basis for estimated nucleated cell counts. Clones were sequenced by immunoSEQ multiplex PCR, and TCRdb holds only the in-frame ones, with some missing. The V and J calls and the clone size are those of that table, but D and trimming were determined from the DNA. The sample yields more than 15,000 clones, over 75% seen once. CDR1 SGHNT and CDR2 YENEEA come from the germline V gene. Trimming removed 0 bases from V and 0 bases from J, with 18 bases in between. The CDR3 has 19 residues. This receptor was identified in a man aged 40-49 years with active COVID-19. The rearrangement uses TRBV11-3 and TRBJ1-5; D remains unclear. Sequenced: peripheral blood. The CDR3 spells CASSLDASEFFYSNQPQHF. The CDR3 DNA reads TGTGCCAGCAGCTTAGATGCCTCCGAGTTCTTCTATAGCAATCAGCCCCAGCATTTT.